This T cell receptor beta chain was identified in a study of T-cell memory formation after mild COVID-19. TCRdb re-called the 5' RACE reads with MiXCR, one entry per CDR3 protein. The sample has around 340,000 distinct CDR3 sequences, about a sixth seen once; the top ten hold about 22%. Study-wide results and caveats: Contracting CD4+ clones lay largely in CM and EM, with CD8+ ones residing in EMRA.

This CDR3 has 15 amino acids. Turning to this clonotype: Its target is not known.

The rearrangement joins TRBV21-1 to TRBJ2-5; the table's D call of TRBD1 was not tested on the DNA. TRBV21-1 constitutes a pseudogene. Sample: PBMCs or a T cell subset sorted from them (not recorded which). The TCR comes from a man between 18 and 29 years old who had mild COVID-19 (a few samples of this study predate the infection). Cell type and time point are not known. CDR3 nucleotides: TGTGCCAGCAGCAAAGGGAACAGGGTGCAAGAGACCCAGTACTTC. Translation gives CASSKGNRVQETQYF.